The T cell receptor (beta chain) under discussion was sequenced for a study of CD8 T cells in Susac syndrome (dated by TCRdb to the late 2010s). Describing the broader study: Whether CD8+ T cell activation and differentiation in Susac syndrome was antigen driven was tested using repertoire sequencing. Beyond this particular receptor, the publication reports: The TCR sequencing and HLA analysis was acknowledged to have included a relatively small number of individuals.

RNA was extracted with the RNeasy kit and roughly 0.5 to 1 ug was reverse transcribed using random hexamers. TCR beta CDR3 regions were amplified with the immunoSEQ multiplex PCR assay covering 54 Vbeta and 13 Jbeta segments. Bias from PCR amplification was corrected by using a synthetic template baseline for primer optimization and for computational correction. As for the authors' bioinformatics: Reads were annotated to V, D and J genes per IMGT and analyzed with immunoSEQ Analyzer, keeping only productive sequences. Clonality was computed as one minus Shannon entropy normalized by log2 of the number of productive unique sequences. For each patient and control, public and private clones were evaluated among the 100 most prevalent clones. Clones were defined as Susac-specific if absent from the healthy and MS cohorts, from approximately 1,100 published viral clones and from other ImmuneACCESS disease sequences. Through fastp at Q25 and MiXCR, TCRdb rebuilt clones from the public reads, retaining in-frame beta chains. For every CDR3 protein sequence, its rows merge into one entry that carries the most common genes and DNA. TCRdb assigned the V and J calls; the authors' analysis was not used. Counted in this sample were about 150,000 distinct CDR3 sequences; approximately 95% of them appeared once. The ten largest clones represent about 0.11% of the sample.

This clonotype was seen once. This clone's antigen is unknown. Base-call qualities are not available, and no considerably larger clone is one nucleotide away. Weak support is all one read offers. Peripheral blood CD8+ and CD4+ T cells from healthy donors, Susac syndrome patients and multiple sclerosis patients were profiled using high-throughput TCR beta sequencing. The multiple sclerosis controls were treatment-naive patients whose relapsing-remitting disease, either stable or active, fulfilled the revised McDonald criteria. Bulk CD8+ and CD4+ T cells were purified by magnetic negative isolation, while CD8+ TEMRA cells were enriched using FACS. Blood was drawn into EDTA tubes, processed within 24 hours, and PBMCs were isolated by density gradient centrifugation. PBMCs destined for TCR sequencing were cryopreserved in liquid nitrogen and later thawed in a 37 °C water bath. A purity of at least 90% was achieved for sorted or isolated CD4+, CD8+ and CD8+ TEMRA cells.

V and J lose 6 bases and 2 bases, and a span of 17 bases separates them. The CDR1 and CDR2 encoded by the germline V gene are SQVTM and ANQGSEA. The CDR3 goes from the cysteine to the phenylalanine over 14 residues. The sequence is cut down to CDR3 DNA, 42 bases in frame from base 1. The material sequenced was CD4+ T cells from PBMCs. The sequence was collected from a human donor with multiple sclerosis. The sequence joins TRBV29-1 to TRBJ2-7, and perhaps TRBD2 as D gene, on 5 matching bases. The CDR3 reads CSVDYTGQAYEQYF. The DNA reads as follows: TGCAGCGTCGACTATACTGGGCAGGCCTACGAGCAGTACTTC.